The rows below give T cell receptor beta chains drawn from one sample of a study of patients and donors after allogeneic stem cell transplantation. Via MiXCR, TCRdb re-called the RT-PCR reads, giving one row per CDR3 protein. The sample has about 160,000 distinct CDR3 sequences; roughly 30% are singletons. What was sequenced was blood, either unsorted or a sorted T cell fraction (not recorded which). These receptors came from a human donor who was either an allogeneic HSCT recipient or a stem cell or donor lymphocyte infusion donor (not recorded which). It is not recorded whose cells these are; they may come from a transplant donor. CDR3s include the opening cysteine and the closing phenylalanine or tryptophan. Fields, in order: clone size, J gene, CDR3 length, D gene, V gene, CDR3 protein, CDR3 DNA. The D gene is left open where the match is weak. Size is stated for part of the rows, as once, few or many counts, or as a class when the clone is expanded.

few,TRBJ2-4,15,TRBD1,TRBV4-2,CASSQEKQGKNIQYF,TGTGCCAGCAGCCAAGAGAAACAGGGGAAAAACATTCAGTACTTC
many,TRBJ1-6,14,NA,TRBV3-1,CASSPGHEHSPLHF,TGTGCCAGCAGCCCGGGACACGAACATTCACCCCTCCACTTT
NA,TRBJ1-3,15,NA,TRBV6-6,CASRPPQGPGNTIYF,TGTGCCAGCAGGCCTCCTCAGGGTCCTGGAAACACCATATATTTT
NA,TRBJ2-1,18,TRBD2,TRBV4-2,CASSQGSSGRALYNEQFF,TGTGCCAGCAGCCAAGGCTCTAGCGGGAGGGCCTTGTACAATGAGCAGTTCTTC
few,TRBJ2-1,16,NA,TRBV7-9,CASSPRAASRYNEQFF,TGTGCCAGCAGCCCGCGAGCGGCATCCCGTTACAATGAGCAGTTCTTC
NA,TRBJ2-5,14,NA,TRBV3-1,CASSHKAGQETQYF,TGTGCCAGCAGCCACAAGGCAGGTCAAGAGACCCAGTACTTC
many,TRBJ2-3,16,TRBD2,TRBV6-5,CASSYSGLAEIDTQYF,TGTGCCAGCAGTTACTCGGGACTAGCGGAAATAGATACGCAGTATTTT
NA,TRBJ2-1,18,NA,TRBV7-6,CASSLAPTLTEPYNEQFF,TGTGCCAGCAGCTTAGCCCCGACACTAACAGAACCTTACAATGAGCAGTTCTTC
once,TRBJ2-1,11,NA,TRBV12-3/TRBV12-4,CASRGVGEQFF,TGTGCCAGCAGAGGGGTGGGTGAGCAGTTCTTC
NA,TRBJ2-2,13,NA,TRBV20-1,CSARDRGTGELFF,TGCAGTGCTAGAGATCGCGGGACCGGGGAGCTGTTTTTT
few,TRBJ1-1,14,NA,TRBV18,CASSVDITNTEAFF,TGTGCCAGCTCAGTGGACATCACGAACACTGAAGCTTTCTTT
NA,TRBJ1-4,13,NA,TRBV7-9,CASKPEMDEKLFF,TGTGCCAGCAAACCGGAGATGGATGAAAAACTGTTTTTT
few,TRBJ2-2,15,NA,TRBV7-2,CASSLTRGNTGELFF,TGTGCCAGCAGCTTAACACGGGGTAACACCGGGGAGCTGTTTTTT
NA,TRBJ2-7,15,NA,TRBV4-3,CASSQGATRSYEQYF,TGCGCCAGCAGCCAAGGGGCGACTAGGTCCTACGAGCAGTACTTC
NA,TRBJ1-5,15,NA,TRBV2,CASRADSYSNQPQHF,TGTGCCAGCAGGGCAGACTCGTACAGCAATCAGCCCCAGCATTTT
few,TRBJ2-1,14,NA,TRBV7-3,CASSSGDSPLKQFF,TGTGCCAGCAGCTCCGGGGACTCCCCTTTAAAGCAGTTCTTC
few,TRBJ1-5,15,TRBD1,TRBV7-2,CASSSKGQANQPQHF,TGTGCCAGCAGCTCGAAGGGACAGGCGAATCAGCCCCAGCATTTT
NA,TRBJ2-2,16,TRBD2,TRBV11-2,CASSKGLAGVTGELFF,TGTGCCAGCAGCAAGGGACTAGCGGGAGTTACCGGGGAGCTGTTTTTT
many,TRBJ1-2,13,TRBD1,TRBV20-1,CGLYPGQNYGYTF,TGCGGCTTATACCCGGGACAGAATTATGGCTACACCTTC
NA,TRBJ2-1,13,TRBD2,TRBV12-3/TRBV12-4,CASSYSSGRDKFF,TGTGCCAGCAGTTACTCTAGCGGGAGGGATAAGTTCTTC
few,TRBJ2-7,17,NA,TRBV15,CATSRTTRVDSSYEQYF,TGTGCCACCAGCAGAACGACCCGGGTGGATAGCTCCTACGAGCAGTACTTC
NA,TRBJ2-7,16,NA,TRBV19,CASSIDHGRYSYEQYF,TGTGCCAGTAGTATAGATCATGGCAGATACTCCTACGAGCAGTACTTC
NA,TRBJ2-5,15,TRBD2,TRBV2,CASRDLLAGLETQYF,TGTGCCAGCAGAGACCTCCTAGCGGGATTAGAGACCCAGTACTTC
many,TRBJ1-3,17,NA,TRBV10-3,CAISESLGLYRGNTIYF,TGTGCCATCAGTGAGTCGCTAGGCCTATATCGGGGAAACACCATATATTTT
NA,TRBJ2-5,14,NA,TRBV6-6,CASSYLTGQETLYF,TGTGCCAGCAGTTACTTGACAGGTCAAGAGACCCTGTACTTC
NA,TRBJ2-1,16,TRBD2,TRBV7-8,CASSLGLAGLRNEQFF,TGTGCCAGCAGCTTAGGTCTAGCGGGCCTACGCAATGAGCAGTTCTTC
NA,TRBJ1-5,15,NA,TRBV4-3,CASSQNLGSNQPQHF,TGCGCCAGCAGCCAAAACCTGGGGAGCAATCAGCCCCAGCATTTT
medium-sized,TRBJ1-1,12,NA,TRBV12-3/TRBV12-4,CASSSFTPEAFF,TGTGCCAGCAGTTCCTTTACCCCTGAAGCTTTCTTT
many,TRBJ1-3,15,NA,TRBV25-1,CASSEWRSSGNTIYF,TGTGCCAGCAGTGAATGGCGCAGCTCTGGAAACACCATATATTTT
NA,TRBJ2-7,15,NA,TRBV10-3,CAISDLAAASYEQYF,TGTGCCATCAGTGATTTAGCGGCCGCCTCCTACGAGCAGTACTTC
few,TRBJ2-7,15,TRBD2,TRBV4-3,CASSQVVGGSYEQYF,TGCGCCAGCAGCCAAGTTGTGGGAGGGTCCTACGAGCAGTACTTC
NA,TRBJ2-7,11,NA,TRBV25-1,CASSRVYEQYF,TGTGCCAGCAGTCGAGTTTACGAGCAGTACTTC
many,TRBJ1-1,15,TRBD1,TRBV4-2,CASSLTGFETSEAFF,TGTGCCAGCAGCCTGACAGGGTTCGAAACCTCTGAAGCTTTCTTT
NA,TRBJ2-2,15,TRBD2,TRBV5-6,CASSFSGSFTGELFF,TGTGCCAGCAGCTTTAGCGGGAGTTTCACCGGGGAGCTGTTTTTT